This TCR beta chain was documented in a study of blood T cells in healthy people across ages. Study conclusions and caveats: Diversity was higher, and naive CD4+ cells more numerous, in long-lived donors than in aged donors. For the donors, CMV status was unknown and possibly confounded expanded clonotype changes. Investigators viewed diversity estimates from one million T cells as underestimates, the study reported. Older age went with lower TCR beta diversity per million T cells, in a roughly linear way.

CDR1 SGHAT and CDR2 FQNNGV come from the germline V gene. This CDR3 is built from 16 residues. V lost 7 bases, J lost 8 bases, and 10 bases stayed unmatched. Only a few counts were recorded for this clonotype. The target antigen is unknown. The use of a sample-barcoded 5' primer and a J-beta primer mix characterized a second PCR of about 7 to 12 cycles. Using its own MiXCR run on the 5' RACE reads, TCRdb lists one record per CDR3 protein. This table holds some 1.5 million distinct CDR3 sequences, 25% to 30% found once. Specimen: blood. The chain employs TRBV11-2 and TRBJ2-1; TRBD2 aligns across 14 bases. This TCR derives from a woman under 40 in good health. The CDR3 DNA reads TGTGCCAGCACCACCTCCGGGACTAGCGGGAGTTATGAGCAGTTCTTC. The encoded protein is CASTTSGTSGSYEQFF.